These 3 T cell receptor beta chains originate from one sample sequenced in a study of blood T cell repertoires in COVID-19. Clones were sequenced by immunoSEQ multiplex PCR, and TCRdb holds only the in-frame ones, with some missing. The sample has 17,000 or so clones, roughly 78% seen once; the top ten hold under 25%. Specimen: peripheral blood. The origin of the receptors is a man between 60 and 75 years old with active or convalescent COVID-19.

The chain employs TRBV4-2 and TRBJ2-3; 7 positions agree with TRBD1. Germline V gives CDR1 LGHNA, CDR2 YNFKEQ. V gave up 4 bases and J gave up 13 bases; unmatched junction bases: 5. The CDR3 loop spans 11 amino acids. The CDR3 loop is CASSLDREKYF. Here the CDR3 DNA reads TGTGCCAGCAGCCTCGACAGGGAAAAGTATTTT.

This rearrangement joins TRBV10-1 to TRBJ2-3; weak D call: TRBD2 (6 bases). This CDR3 region has 13 residues. Per the germline V gene, CDR1 is WNHNN and CDR2 is SYGVQD (reference sequence). V gave up 9 bases and J gave up 3 bases, with 13 bases separating them. The CDR3 spells CASRRDWTDTQYF. The CDR3 DNA reads as TGCGCCAGTCGGAGGGACTGGACAGATACGCAGTATTTT.

The count of this clone is one. The V gene is TRBV2, the J gene TRBJ2-3; 12 nucleotides align to TRBD2. The CDR3 is 15 amino acids. Trimming removed 6 bases from V and 1 base from J; junction bases left unmatched: 2. Per the germline V gene, CDR1 is SNHLY and CDR2 is FYNNEI. The CDR3 spells CASRRLAGGTDTQYF. In DNA form, the CDR3 reads TGTGCCAGCAGGCGACTAGCGGGGGGCACAGATACGCAGTATTTT.